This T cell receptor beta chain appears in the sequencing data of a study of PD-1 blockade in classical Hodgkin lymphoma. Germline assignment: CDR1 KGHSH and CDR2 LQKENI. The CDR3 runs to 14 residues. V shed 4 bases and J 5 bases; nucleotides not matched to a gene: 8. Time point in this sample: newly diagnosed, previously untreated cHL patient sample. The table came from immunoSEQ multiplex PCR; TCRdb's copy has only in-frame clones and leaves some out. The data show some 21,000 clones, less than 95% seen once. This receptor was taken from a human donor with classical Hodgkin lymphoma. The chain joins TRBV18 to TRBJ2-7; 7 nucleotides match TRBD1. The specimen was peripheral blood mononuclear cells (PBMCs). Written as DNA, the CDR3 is TGTGCCAGCTCACAGGGGGCGACTTGGAACGAGCAGTACTTC. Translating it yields CASSQGATWNEQYF. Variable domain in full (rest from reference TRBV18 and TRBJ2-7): NAGVMQNPRHLVRRRGQEARLRCSPMKGHSHVYWYRQLPEEGLKFMVYLQKENIIDESGMPKERFSAEFPKEGPSILRIQQVVRGDSAAYFCASSQGATWNEQYFGPGTRLTVT.